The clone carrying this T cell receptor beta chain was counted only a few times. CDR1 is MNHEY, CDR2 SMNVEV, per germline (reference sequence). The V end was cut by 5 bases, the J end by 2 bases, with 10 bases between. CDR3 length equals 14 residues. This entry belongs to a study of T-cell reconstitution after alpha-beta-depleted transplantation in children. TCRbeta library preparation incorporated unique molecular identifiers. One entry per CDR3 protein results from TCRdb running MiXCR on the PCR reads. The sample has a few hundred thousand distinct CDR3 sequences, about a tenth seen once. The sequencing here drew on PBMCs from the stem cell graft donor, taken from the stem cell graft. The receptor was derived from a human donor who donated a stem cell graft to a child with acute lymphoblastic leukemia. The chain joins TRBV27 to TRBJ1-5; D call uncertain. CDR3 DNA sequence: TGTGCCAGCAGTCTTCGGATGGGCAATCAGCCCCAGCATTTT. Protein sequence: CASSLRMGNQPQHF.